This entry is about one T cell receptor (beta chain). These data come from a study of OX40 agonist ivuxolimab in advanced cancers. The data were produced by immunoSEQ multiplex PCR, yet TCRdb's version contains in-frame clones alone and is incomplete. The data show some 15,000 clones, 80% to 90% seen once. This CDR3 has 12 amino acids. The ends were cut back, 1 base at V and 15 bases at J, with 13 bases in the middle. Germline CDR1 is SGHTA and CDR2 is FQGNSA. The source material was CD4+ or CD8+ T cells sorted from blood, sampled in a trial of the OX40 agonist ivuxolimab. The receptor was derived from an adult with an advanced solid tumor such as melanoma, head and neck, liver or kidney cancer. The chain joins TRBV7-2 to TRBJ2-4, with D tentatively TRBD2 (6 bases). The CDR3 is CASSLVEGIVYF. In DNA, the CDR3 is TGTGCCAGCAGCTTAGTGGAGGGAATCGTGTACTTC.